This T cell receptor beta chain was found in a study of OX40 agonist ivuxolimab in advanced cancers. Study-wide results and caveats: Partly responding patients at 0.1-3.0 mg/kg showed some of the smallest clonal expansion. There were also nonresponders showing low normalized T-cell clonal expansion.

A remark on this clone: Its antigen is as yet unknown.

Sequencing used immunoSEQ multiplex PCR; TCRdb keeps in-frame clones, though not all of them. The data show 67,000 or so clones, around 90% seen once. Exclusion of a patient followed from autoimmune disease history or systemic immunosuppression. This CDR3 spans 14 amino acids. The junction had 5 bases not matched to a gene; V was cut back by 4 bases and J by 7 bases. Germline CDR1 and CDR2: LNHDA and SQIVND (reference sequence). The origin of this receptor is an adult with an advanced solid tumor such as melanoma, head and neck, liver or kidney cancer. J is TRBJ2-7 and V is TRBV19; the match to TRBD1 covers 12 bases. The sample in question was CD4+ or CD8+ T cells sorted from blood, obtained in a trial of the OX40 agonist ivuxolimab. The CDR3 reads CASSRDRGPGEQYF. Written as DNA, the CDR3 is TGTGCCAGTAGTAGGGACAGGGGGCCTGGTGAGCAGTACTTC.